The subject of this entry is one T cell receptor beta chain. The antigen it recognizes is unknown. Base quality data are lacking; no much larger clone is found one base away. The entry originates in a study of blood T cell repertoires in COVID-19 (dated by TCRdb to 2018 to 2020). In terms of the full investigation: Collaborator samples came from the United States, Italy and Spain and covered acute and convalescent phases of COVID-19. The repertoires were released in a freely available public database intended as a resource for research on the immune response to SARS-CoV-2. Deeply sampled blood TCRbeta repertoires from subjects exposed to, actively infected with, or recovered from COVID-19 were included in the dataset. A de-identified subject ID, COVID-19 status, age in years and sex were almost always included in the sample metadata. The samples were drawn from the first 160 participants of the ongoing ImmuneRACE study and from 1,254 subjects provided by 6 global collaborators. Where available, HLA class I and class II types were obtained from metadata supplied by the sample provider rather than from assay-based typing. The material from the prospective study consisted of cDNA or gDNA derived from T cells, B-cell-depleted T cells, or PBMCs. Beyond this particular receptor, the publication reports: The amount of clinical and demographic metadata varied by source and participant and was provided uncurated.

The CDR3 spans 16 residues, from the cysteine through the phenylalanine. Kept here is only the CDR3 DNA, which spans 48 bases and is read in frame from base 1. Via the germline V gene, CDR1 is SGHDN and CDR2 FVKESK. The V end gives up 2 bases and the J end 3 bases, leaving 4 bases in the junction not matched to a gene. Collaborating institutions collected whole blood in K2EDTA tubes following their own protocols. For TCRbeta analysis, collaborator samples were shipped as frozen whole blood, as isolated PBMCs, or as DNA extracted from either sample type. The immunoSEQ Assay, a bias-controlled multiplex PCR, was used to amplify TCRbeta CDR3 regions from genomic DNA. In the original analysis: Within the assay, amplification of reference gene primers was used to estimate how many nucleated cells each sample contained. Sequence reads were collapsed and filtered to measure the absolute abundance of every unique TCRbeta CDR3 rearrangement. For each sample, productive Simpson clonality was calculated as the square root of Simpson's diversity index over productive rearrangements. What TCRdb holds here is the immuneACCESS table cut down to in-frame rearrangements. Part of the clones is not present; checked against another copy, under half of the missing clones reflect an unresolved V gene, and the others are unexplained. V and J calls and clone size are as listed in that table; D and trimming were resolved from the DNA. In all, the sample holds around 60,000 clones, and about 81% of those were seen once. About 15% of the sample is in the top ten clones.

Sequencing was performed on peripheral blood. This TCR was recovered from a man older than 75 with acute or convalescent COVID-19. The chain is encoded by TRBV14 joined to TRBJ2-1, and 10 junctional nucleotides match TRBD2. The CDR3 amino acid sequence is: CASSQRRTSGYNEQFF. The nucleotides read TGTGCCAGCAGCCAAAGGAGGACTAGCGGCTACAATGAGCAGTTCTTC.